These 9 T cell receptor beta chains were all obtained from the same sample, sequenced in a study of technical replicates of blood from a handful of donors. Some clones are missing from TCRdb's copy, which holds only in-frame ones; the method was immunoSEQ multiplex PCR. The sample consists of about 91,000 clones, less than 95% of them appearing once. The sequenced sample consisted of T cells isolated from PBMCs. The receptor source for this set is a human donor in good health.

The V call is TRBV27, the J call TRBJ1-2; D perhaps matches TRBD1 (6 bases). Trimming took off 6 bases at V and 6 bases at J, with 14 bases between the two ends. CDR3 length: 13 amino acids. The V gene's germline CDR1 is MNHEY and CDR2 SMNVEV (reference sequence). This CDR3 reads CASRWGGSNGYTF. The CDR3 DNA reads as TGTGCCAGCAGGTGGGGGGGCAGTAATGGCTACACCTTC.

The chain carries TRBV28 and TRBJ2-5, with TRBD1 as a possible D gene (6 bases). V was trimmed by 4 bases and J by 5 bases, leaving 17 bases between them. In germline, CDR1 is MDHEN, CDR2 SYDVKM. The CDR3 contains 15 residues. CDR3 in DNA: TGTGCCAGCAGTTCTAACAGGGACCGCGGGGAGACCCAGTACTTC. It specifies CASSSNRDRGETQYF.

The chain carries TRBV7-2 and TRBJ2-7; D is uncertain. This CDR3 is built from 11 residues. Trimming left V 2 bases short and J 5 bases short, with 4 bases between. Germline-derived CDR1 and CDR2 are SGHTA and FQGNSA. DNA for the CDR3: TGTGCCAGCAGCTTAACAGACGAGCAGTACTTC. It is translated as CASSLTDEQYF.

This rearrangement joins TRBV27 to TRBJ2-7, with D possibly TRBD2 on 5 matching bases. In germline, CDR1 is MNHEY, CDR2 SMNVEV (reference sequence). The CDR3 extends over 12 amino acids. The V gene lost 6 bases and the J gene lost 6 bases, with 12 bases spanning the gap. CDR3 sequence: CASRLPRGEQYF. As DNA, the CDR3 is TGTGCCAGCAGATTACCCCGGGGCGAGCAGTACTTC.

This sequence joins TRBV5-4 and TRBJ2-1; 9 bases are shared with TRBD1. This CDR3 contains 15 residues. The germline CDR1 and CDR2 sequences are SGHNT and YYREEE (reference sequence). V lost 4 bases and J lost 7; bases outside the gene matches: 9. CDR3 coding DNA: TGTGCCAGCAGCCTGAAGGGACAGGGTTCTAATGAGCAGTTCTTC. Its protein product is CASSLKGQGSNEQFF.

V is TRBV15 and J is TRBJ2-5; 11 bases are a match to TRBD2. Germline CDR1 reads LNHNV; CDR2 reads YYDKDF (reference sequence). The CDR3 is made up of 15 amino acids. The J segment lost 4 bases and the V segment lost 4 bases, leaving 5 bases of the junction unmatched. The CDR3 DNA sequence: TGTGCCACCAGCAAGTTTAGCGGGGGGGGAGAGACCCAGTACTTC. Translating gives CATSKFSGGGETQYF. The full variable domain, its missing parts supplied by reference TRBV15 and TRBJ2-5, is DAMVIQNPRYQVTQFGKPVTLSCSQTLNHNVMYWYQQKSSQAPKLLFHYYDKDFNNEADTPDNFQSRRPNTSFCFLDIRSPGLGDTAMYLCATSKFSGGGETQYFGPGTRLLVL.

This sequence joins TRBV5-1 and TRBJ1-4; 8 bases are shared with TRBD1. CDR1 SGHRS and CDR2 YFSETQ come from the germline V gene. With 0 bases clipped from V and 4 bases from J, the junction kept 8 bases outside the gene matches. The CDR3 has 17 residues. The CDR3 region is CASSLGPTGEINEKLFF. For the CDR3, the DNA is TGCGCCAGCAGCTTGGGACCGACAGGGGAGATTAATGAAAAACTGTTTTTT.

The chain recombines TRBV7-3 with TRBJ2-5; possibly TRBD2 for D (6 bases). The CDR3 length is 13 residues. With 3 bases removed from V and 7 bases from J, the gap between germline ends came to 12 bases. Germline CDR1 is SGHTA and CDR2 is FQGTGA. In nucleotides, the CDR3 is TGTGCCAGCAGCTTGTTCGGGGGAGGGACCCAGTACTTC. It specifies CASSLFGGGTQYF.

The CDR3: CASSYWGRATNEKLFF. CDR3 DNA sequence: TGTGCCAGCAGTTATTGGGGGCGGGCAACTAATGAAAAACTGTTTTTT. The chain carries TRBV6-5 and TRBJ1-4; D perhaps matches TRBD1 (6 bases). The germline V gene encodes CDR1 MNHEY and CDR2 SVGAGI. CDR3 length equals 16 residues. V was cut by 3 bases and J by 0 bases, with 11 bases left in between.